This is a list of T cell receptor beta chains from one sample in a study of identifying expanded T cells in peripheral blood. The repertoire was sequenced with immunoSEQ multiplex PCR; TCRdb's copy has only in-frame clones and lacks some. This sample has 120,000 or so clones; roughly 80% occur once, and the top ten carry 3% to 3.5%. Source material: blood. The source of these receptors is a person aged 18-69 years in good health. CDR3s include the opening cysteine and the closing phenylalanine or tryptophan.

J gene: TRBJ1-1; V gene: TRBV27; CDR3 protein: CASSLSVGTPEAFF
J gene: TRBJ1-3; V gene: TRBV2; CDR3 protein: CASSVSSGNTIYF
J gene: TRBJ2-5; V gene: TRBV11-2; CDR3 protein: CASSGLGLGQETQYF
J gene: TRBJ1-1; V gene: TRBV29-1; CDR3 protein: CSAGQPNTEAFF
J gene: TRBJ1-2; V gene: TRBV6-6; CDR3 protein: CASNQASLNYGYTF
J gene: TRBJ2-2; V gene: TRBV30; CDR3 protein: CAWSKGSNTGELFF
J gene: TRBJ2-1; V gene: TRBV7-6; CDR3 protein: CASRTGRTSNEQFF
J gene: TRBJ1-6; V gene: TRBV2; CDR3 protein: CASSELLGMSADPLHF
J gene: TRBJ2-7; V gene: TRBV9; CDR3 protein: CASSQSSGGGYEQYF
J gene: TRBJ1-1; V gene: TRBV30; CDR3 protein: CAWRPGLRNTEAFF
J gene: TRBJ1-2; V gene: TRBV30; CDR3 protein: CAWSVNVWSNYGYTF
J gene: TRBJ1-1; V gene: TRBV27; CDR3 protein: CASSFPGSTEAFF
J gene: TRBJ2-5; V gene: TRBV9; CDR3 protein: CASSVGGGLETQYF
J gene: TRBJ2-3; V gene: TRBV23-1; CDR3 protein: CASSLGQQDTQYF
J gene: TRBJ1-1; V gene: TRBV28; CDR3 protein: CAIQGQINTEAFF
J gene: TRBJ1-1; V gene: TRBV7-8; CDR3 protein: CASSLARTGEAFF
J gene: TRBJ1-5; V gene: TRBV6-1; CDR3 protein: CASSDLGDPLNQPQHF
J gene: TRBJ1-5; V gene: TRBV19; CDR3 protein: CASSISGGTGARNRPQHF
J gene: TRBJ1-1; V gene: TRBV18; CDR3 protein: CASSPQGMNTEAFF
J gene: TRBJ1-2; V gene: TRBV4-3; CDR3 protein: CASSQPGQGFPGYTF
J gene: TRBJ1-1; V gene: TRBV7-2; CDR3 protein: CASSFADLTEAFF
J gene: TRBJ2-1; V gene: TRBV4-3; CDR3 protein: CASSQELAGGTGEQFF
J gene: TRBJ1-1; V gene: TRBV19; CDR3 protein: CASRGGHKNTEAFF
J gene: TRBJ1-1; V gene: TRBV5-5; CDR3 protein: CASSDVWGLNTEAFF
J gene: TRBJ2-7; V gene: TRBV5-6; CDR3 protein: CASTLGTDYEQYF
J gene: TRBJ1-5; V gene: TRBV6-5; CDR3 protein: CASSYEGRDNQPQHF
J gene: TRBJ2-1; V gene: TRBV6-1; CDR3 protein: CASSEAGAGNEQFF
J gene: TRBJ1-4; V gene: TRBV4-1; CDR3 protein: CASSQVLGAVDSNEKLFF
J gene: TRBJ2-5; V gene: TRBV30; CDR3 protein: CAWSSLTVQETQYF
J gene: TRBJ1-2; V gene: TRBV10-1; CDR3 protein: CASSFDRNYGYTF
J gene: TRBJ2-1; V gene: TRBV25-1; CDR3 protein: CASMERDRFDEQFF
J gene: TRBJ1-2; V gene: TRBV7-2; CDR3 protein: CASSLGANYGYTF
J gene: TRBJ2-5; V gene: TRBV15; CDR3 protein: CATSRDIGQETQYF
J gene: TRBJ1-3; V gene: TRBV9; CDR3 protein: CASSLGGAGNTIYF
J gene: TRBJ2-1; V gene: TRBV18; CDR3 protein: CASSPPASDNEQFF
J gene: NA; V gene: TRBV7-6; CDR3 protein: CASSLGGQGSSYEQYF
J gene: TRBJ1-4; V gene: TRBV2; CDR3 protein: CASSSNGGNEKLFF
J gene: TRBJ2-1; V gene: TRBV11-3; CDR3 protein: CASSHSGPNNEQFF
J gene: TRBJ2-7; V gene: TRBV6-1; CDR3 protein: CATTAPGTSSWEQYF
J gene: TRBJ1-3; V gene: TRBV6-5; CDR3 protein: CASSLGPAGRNTIYF
J gene: TRBJ2-7; V gene: TRBV5-1; CDR3 protein: CASSLIGQVGGIPYEQYF
J gene: TRBJ1-5; V gene: TRBV19; CDR3 protein: CASSYTGQGDQPQHF
J gene: TRBJ1-1; V gene: TRBV6-5; CDR3 protein: CASSYSGEAFF
J gene: TRBJ1-1; V gene: TRBV2; CDR3 protein: CASGGGMGTEAFF
J gene: TRBJ2-3; V gene: TRBV9; CDR3 protein: CASSVEGSPDTQYF
J gene: TRBJ1-3; V gene: TRBV6-5; CDR3 protein: CASRTNGRNTIYF
J gene: TRBJ2-5; V gene: TRBV27; CDR3 protein: CASSPQPGLAETQYF
J gene: TRBJ1-1; V gene: TRBV5-6; CDR3 protein: CASSLGQMRYKMNTEAFF
J gene: TRBJ2-1; V gene: TRBV14; CDR3 protein: CASSHWTRLGNEQFF
J gene: TRBJ1-4; V gene: TRBV19; CDR3 protein: CASSMGLLRRATNEKLFF
J gene: TRBJ1-1; V gene: TRBV6-5; CDR3 protein: CASKGSSRTEAFF
J gene: TRBJ2-5; V gene: TRBV7-2; CDR3 protein: CASSLDRETQYF